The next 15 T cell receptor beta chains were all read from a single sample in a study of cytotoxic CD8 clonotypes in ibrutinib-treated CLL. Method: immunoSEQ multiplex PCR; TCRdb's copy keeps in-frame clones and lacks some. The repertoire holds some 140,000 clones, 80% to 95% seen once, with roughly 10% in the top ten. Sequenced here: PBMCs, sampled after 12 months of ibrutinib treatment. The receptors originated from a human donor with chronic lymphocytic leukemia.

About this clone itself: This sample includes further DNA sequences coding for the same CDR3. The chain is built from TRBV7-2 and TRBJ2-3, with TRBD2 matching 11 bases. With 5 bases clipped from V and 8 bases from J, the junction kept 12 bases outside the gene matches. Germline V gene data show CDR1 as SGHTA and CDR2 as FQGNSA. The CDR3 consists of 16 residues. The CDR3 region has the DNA TGTGCCAGCAGCCCGACGCTAGCGGGGGGCGCTGCTACGCAGTATTTT. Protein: CASSPTLAGGAATQYF.

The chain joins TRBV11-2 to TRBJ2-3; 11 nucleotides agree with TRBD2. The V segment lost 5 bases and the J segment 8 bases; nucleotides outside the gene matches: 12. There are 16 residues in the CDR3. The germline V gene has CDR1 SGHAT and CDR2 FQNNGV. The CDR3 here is CASSPRTSGPLGTQYF. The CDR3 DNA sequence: TGTGCCAGCAGCCCTCGGACTAGCGGGCCTCTTGGTACGCAGTATTTT.

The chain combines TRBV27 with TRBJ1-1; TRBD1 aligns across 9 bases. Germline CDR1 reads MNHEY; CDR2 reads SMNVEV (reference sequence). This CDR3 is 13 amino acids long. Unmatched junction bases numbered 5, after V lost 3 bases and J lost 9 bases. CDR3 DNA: TGTGCCAGCAGTTTCCAGACAGGGGGTAAAGCTTTCTTT. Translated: CASSFQTGGKAFF.

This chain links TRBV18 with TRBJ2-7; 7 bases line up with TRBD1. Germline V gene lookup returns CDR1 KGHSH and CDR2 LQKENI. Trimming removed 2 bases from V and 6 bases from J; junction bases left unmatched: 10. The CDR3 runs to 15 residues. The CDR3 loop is CASSPGTGDLGEQYF. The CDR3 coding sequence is TGTGCCAGCTCACCAGGCACAGGGGATTTGGGCGAGCAGTACTTC.

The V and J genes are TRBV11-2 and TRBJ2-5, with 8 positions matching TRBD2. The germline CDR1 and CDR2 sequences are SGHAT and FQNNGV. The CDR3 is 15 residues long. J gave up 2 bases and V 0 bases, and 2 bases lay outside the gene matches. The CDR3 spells CASSLEGTRQETQYF. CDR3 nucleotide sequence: TGTGCCAGCAGCTTAGAAGGGACTAGACAAGAGACCCAGTACTTC.

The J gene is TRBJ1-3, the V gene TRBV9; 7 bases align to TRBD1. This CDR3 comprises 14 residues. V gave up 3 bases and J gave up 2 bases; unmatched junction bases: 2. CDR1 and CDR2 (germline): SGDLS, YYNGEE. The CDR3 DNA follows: TGTGCCAGCAGCGCCGACAGGGCTGGAAACACCATATATTTT. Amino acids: CASSADRAGNTIYF.

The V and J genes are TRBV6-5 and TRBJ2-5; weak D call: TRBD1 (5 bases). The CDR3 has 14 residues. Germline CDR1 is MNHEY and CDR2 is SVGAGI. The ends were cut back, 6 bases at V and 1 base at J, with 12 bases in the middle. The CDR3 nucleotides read TGTGCCAGCAGCCGGCAGACAGCCCAAGAGACCCAGTACTTC. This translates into CASSRQTAQETQYF.

CDR3 loop: CATTAGEVIEQYF. The CDR3 DNA sequence: TGTGCCACAACGGCCGGTGAGGTCATCGAGCAGTACTTC. This chain uses TRBV10-3 with TRBJ2-7; no clear D. V shed 10 bases and J shed 6 bases, with 19 bases lying between them. The CDR3 totals 13 residues. Germline V lookup: CDR1 ENHRY, CDR2 SYGVKD.

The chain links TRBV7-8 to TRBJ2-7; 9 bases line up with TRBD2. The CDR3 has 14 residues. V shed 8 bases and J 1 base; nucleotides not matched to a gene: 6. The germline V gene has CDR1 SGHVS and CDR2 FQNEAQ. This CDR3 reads CASGKSGRSYEQYF. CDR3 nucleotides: TGTGCCAGCGGGAAGAGCGGGAGGTCCTACGAGCAGTACTTC.

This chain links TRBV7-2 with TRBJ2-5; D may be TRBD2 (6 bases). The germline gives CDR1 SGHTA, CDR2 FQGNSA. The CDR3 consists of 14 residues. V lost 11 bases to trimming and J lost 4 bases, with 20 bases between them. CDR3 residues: CASLPGLPGETQYF. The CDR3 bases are TGTGCCTCTCTACCGGGACTCCCAGGAGAGACCCAGTACTTC.

The CDR3 DNA reads TGTGCCTGGAGTGGTAGTCCAGGAGGAAATTCACCCCTCCACTTT. It translates to CAWSGSPGGNSPLHF. This chain links TRBV30 with TRBJ1-6, with unresolved D. There are 15 residues in the CDR3. V was clipped by 1 base and J by 7 bases, with 14 bases between them. Germline V gives CDR1 GTSNPN, CDR2 SVGIG (reference sequence).

CDR3 region: CASSPDEGRSEQFF. As DNA, the CDR3 is TGTGCCAGCAGCCCCGATGAGGGCCGGAGTGAGCAGTTCTTC. This chain joins TRBV13 and TRBJ2-1; a possible D gene is TRBD2 (5 bases). Germline V CDR1 and CDR2: PRHDT, FYEKMQ (reference sequence). The germline V and J ends were trimmed by 5 bases and 9 bases, with 17 bases remaining between them. The CDR3 runs to 14 residues.

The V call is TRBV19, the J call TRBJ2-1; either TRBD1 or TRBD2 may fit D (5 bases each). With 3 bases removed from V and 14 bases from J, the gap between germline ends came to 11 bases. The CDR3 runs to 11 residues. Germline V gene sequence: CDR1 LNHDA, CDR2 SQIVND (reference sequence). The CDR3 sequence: CASSMGVREFF. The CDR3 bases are TGTGCCAGTAGTATGGGGGTCAGGGAGTTCTTC.

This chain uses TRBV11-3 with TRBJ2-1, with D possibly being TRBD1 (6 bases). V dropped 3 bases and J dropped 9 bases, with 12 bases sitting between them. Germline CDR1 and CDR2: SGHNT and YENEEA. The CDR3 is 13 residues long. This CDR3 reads CASSLGASSEQFF. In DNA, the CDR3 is TGTGCCAGCAGCTTGGGGGCTAGTAGTGAGCAGTTCTTC.

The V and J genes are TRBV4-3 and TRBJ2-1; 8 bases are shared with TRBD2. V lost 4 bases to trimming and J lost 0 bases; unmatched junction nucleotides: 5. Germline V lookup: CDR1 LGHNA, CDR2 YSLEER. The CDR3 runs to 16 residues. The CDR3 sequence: CASSRYTSGSYNEQFF. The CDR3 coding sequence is TGCGCCAGCAGCCGCTATACTAGCGGCTCCTACAATGAGCAGTTCTTC.